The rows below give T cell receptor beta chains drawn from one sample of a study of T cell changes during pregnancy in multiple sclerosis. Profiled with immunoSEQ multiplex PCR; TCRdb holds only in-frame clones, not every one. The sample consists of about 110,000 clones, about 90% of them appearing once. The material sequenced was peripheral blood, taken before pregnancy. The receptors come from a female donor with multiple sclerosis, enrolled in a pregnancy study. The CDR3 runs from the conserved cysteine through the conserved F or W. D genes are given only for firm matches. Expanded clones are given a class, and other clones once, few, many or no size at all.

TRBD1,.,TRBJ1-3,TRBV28,TGTGCCAGCAGTTTACAGGACAGGGTAGGAAACACCATATATTTT,CASSLQDRVGNTIYF
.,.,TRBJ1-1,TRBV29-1,TGCAGCGTTGTAGCCGCCAAGGAGGCTTTCTTT,CSVVAAKEAFF
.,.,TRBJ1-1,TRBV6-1,TGTGCCAGCAGTGATGACGGAGGGGATACTGAAGCTTTCTTT,CASSDDGGDTEAFF
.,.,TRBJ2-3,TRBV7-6,TGTGCCAGCAGCCCCTTCGTACTAGCTAAATCGGCAGATACGCAGTATTTT,CASSPFVLAKSADTQYF
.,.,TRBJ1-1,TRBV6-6,TGTGCCAGCAGTTACTCGCCCCAGACTGAAGCTTTCTTT,CASSYSPQTEAFF
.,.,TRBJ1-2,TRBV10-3,TGTGCCATCAGTGAGTTGGACAGCTCCACCTATGGCTACACCTTC,CAISELDSSTYGYTF
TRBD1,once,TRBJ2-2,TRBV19,TGTGCCAGTAGTTCGAGGCAGGGGGCGGCCGGGGAGCTGTTTTTT,CASSSRQGAAGELFF
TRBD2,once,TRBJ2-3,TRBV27,TGTGCCAGCAGTTTTAGCGGGAGCACAGATACGCAGTATTTT,CASSFSGSTDTQYF
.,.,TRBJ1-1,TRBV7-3,TGTGCCAGCAGCCAGGGAGGAGGCACTGAAGCTTTCTTT,CASSQGGGTEAFF
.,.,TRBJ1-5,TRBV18,TGTGCCAGCTCACCACCAGGAGAGAATCAGCCCCAGCATTTT,CASSPPGENQPQHF
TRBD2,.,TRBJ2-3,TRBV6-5,TGTGCCAGCAGTTACGGGCCTAGCGGGACCAAGGATACGCAGTATTTT,CASSYGPSGTKDTQYF
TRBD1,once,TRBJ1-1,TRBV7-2,TGTGCCAGCAGCTTAGCCGGGACAGACAAAGCTTTCTTT,CASSLAGTDKAFF
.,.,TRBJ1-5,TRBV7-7,TGTGCCAGCAGCCTAAACAGGGAGGGGGAAAACAATCAGCCCCAGCATTTT,CASSLNREGENNQPQHF
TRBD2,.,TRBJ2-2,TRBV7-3,TGTGCCAGCAGCTTAGGACTAGCGGGAGCGAGGGAGCTGTTTTTT,CASSLGLAGARELFF
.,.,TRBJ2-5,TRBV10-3,TGTGCCATCAGTGAGGGACAGCAGAAAGAGACCCAGTACTTC,CAISEGQQKETQYF
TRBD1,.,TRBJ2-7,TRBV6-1,TGTGCCAGCAGCGGCGGACAGGACCGCTACGAGCAGTACTTC,CASSGGQDRYEQYF
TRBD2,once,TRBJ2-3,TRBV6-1,TGTGCCAGCAGTGCGGATGGGGGGGGCACAGATACGCAGTATTTT,CASSADGGGTDTQYF
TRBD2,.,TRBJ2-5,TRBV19,TGTGCCAGTAGCCTAGCGGTCAAAGAGACCCAGTACTTC,CASSLAVKETQYF
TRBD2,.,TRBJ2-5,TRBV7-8,TGTGCCAGCAGCTTAGTTCCCCCGGGGGGGGCGAGGGAGACCCAGTACTTC,CASSLVPPGGARETQYF
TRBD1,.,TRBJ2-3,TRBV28,TGTGCCAGCAGAACCGGGACAGGGGGCAGGGATACGCAGTATTTT,CASRTGTGGRDTQYF
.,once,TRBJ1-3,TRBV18,TGTGCCAGCTCACTGAAGGGGTCGGAAAACACCATATATTTT,CASSLKGSENTIYF
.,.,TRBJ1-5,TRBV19,TGTGCCAGTAGTTCAGGTCAGCCCCAGCATTTT,CASSSGQPQHF
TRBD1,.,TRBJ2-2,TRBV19,TGTGCCAGTAGTAGGCAAACGACAGGGAGGAACACCGGGGAGCTGTTTTTT,CASSRQTTGRNTGELFF
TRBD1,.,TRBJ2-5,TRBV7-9,TGTGCCAGCAGTGACAGGGACCAAGAGACCCAGTACTTC,CASSDRDQETQYF
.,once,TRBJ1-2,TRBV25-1,TGTGCCAGCAGGAGGGGCAGGGGCTATGGCTACACCTTC,CASRRGRGYGYTF
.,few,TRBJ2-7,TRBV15,TGTGCCACCAGCAGAGATCCGAAGGGGGAGCAGTACTTC,CATSRDPKGEQYF
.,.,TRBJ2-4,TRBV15,TGTGCCACCAGCAGAGCTAGCGTACTAGCCAAAAACATTCAGTACTTC,CATSRASVLAKNIQYF
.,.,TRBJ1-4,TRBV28,TGTGCCAGCAGTGGAGTGGAGGAAAAACTGTTTTTT,CASSGVEEKLFF
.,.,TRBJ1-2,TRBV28,TGTGCCAGCAGTCGCGGGACGGACTATGGCTACACCTTC,CASSRGTDYGYTF
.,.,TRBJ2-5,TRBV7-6,TGTGCCAGCAGCTTACTCGGGAAAGAGACCCAGTACTTC,CASSLLGKETQYF
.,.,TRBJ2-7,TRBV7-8,TGTGCCAGCAGCCTGACTCCCTCCTACGAGCAGTACTTC,CASSLTPSYEQYF
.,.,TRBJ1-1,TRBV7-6,TGTGCCAGCAGCATATCGACCAGGGGCACTGAAGCTTTCTTT,CASSISTRGTEAFF
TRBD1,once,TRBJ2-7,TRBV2,TGTGCCAGCAGGTCAATCCCAGGGACAGCCATTCTACGCGAGCAGTACTTC,CASRSIPGTAILREQYF
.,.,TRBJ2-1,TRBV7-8,TGTGCCAGCAGCGTAAAGCCTAGCTCCTACAATGAGCAGTTCTTC,CASSVKPSSYNEQFF
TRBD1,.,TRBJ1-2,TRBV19,TGTGCCAGTACCCCGACAGGGGGCGACAACTATGGCTACACCTTC,CASTPTGGDNYGYTF
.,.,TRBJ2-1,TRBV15,TGTGCCACCAGGGACAGCCGGGACATCAATGAGCAGTTCTTC,CATRDSRDINEQFF
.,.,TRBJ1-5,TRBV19,TGTGCCAGTCATCCGGGGGGTGGTGAAGGACAGCCCCAGCATTTT,CASHPGGGEGQPQHF
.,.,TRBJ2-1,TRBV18,TGTGCCAGCTCACCACTGGGGCAAGACAATGAGCAGTTCTTC,CASSPLGQDNEQFF
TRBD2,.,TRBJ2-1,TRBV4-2,TGTGCCAGCAGCCGAGGGCGGGGTAGCGGGAGCAATGAGCAGTTCTTC,CASSRGRGSGSNEQFF
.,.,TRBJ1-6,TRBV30,TGTGCCCGGGGGGACCAATATAATTCACCCCTCCACTTT,CARGDQYNSPLHF
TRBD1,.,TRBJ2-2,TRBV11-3,TGTGCCAGCAGCTCGGGACAGGATGGCACCGGGGAGCTGTTTTTT,CASSSGQDGTGELFF
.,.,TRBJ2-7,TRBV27,TGTGCCAGCAGTGATAGCGGCTTCAGGTCCTACGAGCAGTACTTC,CASSDSGFRSYEQYF
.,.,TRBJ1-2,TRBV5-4,TGTGCCAGCACCCCGACCCAGGGGACCTATGGCTACACCTTC,CASTPTQGTYGYTF
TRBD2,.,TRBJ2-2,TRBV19,TGTGCCAGTAGTATAAAGGGACTAGCCAGTTCGGCCGGGGAGCTGTTTTTT,CASSIKGLASSAGELFF
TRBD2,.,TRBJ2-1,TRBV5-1,TGCGCCAGCACAGGACTAGCGGGGGGCAACAATGAGCAGTTCTTC,CASTGLAGGNNEQFF
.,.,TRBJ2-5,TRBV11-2,TGTGCCAGCAGCTTCGAGGGCAGGACTGGGCAAGAGACCCAGTACTTC,CASSFEGRTGQETQYF